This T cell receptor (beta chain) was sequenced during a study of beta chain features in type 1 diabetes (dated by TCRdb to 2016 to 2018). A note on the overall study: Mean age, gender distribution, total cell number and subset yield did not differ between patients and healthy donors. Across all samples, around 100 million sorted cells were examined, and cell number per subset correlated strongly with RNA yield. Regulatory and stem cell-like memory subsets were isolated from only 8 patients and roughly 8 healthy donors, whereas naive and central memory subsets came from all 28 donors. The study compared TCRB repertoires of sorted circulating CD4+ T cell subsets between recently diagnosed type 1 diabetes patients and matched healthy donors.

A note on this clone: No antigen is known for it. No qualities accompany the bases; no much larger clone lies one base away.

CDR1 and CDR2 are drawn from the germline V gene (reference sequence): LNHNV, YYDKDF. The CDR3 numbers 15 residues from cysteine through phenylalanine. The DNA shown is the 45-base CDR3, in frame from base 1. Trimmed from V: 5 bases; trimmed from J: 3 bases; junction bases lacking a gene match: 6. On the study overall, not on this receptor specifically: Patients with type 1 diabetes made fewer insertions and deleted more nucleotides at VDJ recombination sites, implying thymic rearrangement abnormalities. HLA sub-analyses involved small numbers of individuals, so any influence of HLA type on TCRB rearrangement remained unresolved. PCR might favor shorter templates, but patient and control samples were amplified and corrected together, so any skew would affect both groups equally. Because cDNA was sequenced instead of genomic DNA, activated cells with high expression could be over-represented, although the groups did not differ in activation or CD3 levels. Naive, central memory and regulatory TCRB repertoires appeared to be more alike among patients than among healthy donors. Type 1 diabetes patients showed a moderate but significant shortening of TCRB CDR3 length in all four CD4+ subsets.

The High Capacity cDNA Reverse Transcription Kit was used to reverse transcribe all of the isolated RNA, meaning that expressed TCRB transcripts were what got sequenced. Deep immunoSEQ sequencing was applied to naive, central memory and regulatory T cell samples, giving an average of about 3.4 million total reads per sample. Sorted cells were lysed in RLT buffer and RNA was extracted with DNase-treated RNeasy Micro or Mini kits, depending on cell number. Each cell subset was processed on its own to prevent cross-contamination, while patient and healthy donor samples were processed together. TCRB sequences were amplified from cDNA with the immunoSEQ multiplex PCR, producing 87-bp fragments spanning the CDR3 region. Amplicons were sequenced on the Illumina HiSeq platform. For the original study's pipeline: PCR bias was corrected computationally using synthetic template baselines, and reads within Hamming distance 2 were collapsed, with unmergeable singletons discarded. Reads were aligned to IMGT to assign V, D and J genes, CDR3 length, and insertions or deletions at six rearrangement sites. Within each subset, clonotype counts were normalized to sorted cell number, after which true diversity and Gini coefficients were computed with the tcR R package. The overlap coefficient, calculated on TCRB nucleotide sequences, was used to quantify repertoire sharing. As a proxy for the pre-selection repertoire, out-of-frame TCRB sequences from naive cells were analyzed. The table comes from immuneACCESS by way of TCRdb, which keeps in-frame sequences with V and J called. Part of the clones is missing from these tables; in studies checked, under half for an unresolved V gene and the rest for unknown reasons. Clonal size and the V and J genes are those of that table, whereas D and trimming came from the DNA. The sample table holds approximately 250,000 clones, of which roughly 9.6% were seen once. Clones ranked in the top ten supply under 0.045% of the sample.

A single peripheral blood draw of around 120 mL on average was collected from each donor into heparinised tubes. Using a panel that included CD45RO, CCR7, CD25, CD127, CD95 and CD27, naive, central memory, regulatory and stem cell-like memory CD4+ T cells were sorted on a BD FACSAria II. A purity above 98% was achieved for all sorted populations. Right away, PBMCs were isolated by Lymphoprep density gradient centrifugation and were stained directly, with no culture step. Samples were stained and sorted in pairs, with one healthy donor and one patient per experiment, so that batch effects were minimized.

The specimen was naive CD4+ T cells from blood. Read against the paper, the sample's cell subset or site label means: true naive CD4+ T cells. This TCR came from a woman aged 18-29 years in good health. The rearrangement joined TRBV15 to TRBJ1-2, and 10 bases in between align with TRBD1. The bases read TGTGCCACCAGCGGGTGGGACAGGGGACACTATGGCTACACCTTC. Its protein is CATSGWDRGHYGYTF.